The TCR beta chain described here comes from a study of cytomegalovirus exposure and HLA in healthy donors. The study's findings and limits: Some TCR beta chains (about 180 of them) were listed as cytomegalovirus-associated. TCR sequences were mostly rare, though some public TCRs occurred in many donors. A subsequent analysis found that TCR clusters from the first cohort also tended to co-occur in the 120 validation repertoires, with about 93% of cluster scores above 0.

This clone was counted a single time. Its antigen is unknown. Clones were sequenced by immunoSEQ multiplex PCR, and TCRdb holds only the in-frame ones, with some missing. The sample lists about 95,000 clones; around 85% were seen once. The CDR3 consists of 20 residues. CDR1 is MNHNS, CDR2 SASEGT, per germline. J gave up 3 bases and V 3 bases, and 11 bases lay outside the gene matches. This chain uses TRBV6-1 with TRBJ2-1; TRBD2 matches 16 bases. Material: PBMCs. The receptor was derived from a man younger than 35 in good health and CMV-seropositive. CDR3 DNA: TGTGCCAGCAGTGATCCGGGACTAGCGGGAGGGTATTGGTACTACAATGAGCAGTTCTTC. Its protein product is CASSDPGLAGGYWYYNEQFF.